What follows are 27 T cell receptor beta chains derived from one specimen sequenced in a study of blood T cells in healthy people across ages. Primers used in a second PCR of roughly 6 to 12 cycles were a sample-barcoded 5' primer and a J-beta primer mix. TCRdb analysed the 5' RACE reads with MiXCR anew, one entry per CDR3 protein. This table has 660,000 or so distinct CDR3 sequences, roughly 50% appearing once. The specimen sequenced was blood. The source of these receptors is a man aged 60 to 69 in good health.

The chain couples TRBV9 to TRBJ2-3, with 10 positions matching TRBD2. In germline, CDR1 is SGDLS, CDR2 YYNGEE. J was trimmed by 4 bases and V by 7 bases; bases with no gene match: 3. There are 13 residues in the CDR3. In DNA, the CDR3 is TGTGCCAGCGGGACTAGCGACGCAGATACGCAGTATTTT. Translation: CASGTSDADTQYF. The variable domain in full, completed from reference TRBV9 and TRBJ2-3, reads DSGVTQTPKHLITATGQRVTLRCSPRSGDLSVYWYQQSLDQGLQFLIQYYNGEERAKGNILERFSAQQFPDLHSELNLSSLELGDSALYFCASGTSDADTQYFGPGTRLTVL.

This chain links TRBV6-6 with TRBJ2-6, with D perhaps being TRBD1 or TRBD2 (5 bases each). In germline, CDR1 is MNHNY, CDR2 SVGAGI (reference sequence). V was trimmed by 1 base and J by 0 bases, leaving 7 bases between them. The CDR3 consists of 16 residues. The DNA of the CDR3 is TGTGCCAGCAGTTACTATGGGACCTCTGGGGCCAACGTCCTGACTTTC. This codes for CASSYYGTSGANVLTF.

There are a few counts of this clonotype. The V call is TRBV4-1, the J call TRBJ1-2; no clear D. V lost 10 bases and J 2 bases, leaving 11 bases between the germline ends. The CDR3 length is 12 residues. Germline V gene sequence: CDR1 MGHRA, CDR2 YSYEKL. CDR3 sequence (DNA): TGCGCCATCCAGGACCCCAACTATGGCTACACCTTC. Translating it yields CAIQDPNYGYTF.

V is TRBV20-1 and J is TRBJ2-5; 10 bases fit TRBD2. V trimming: 1 base; J trimming: 4 bases; junction bases outside the gene matches: 6. Germline values: CDR1 DFQATT, CDR2 SNEGSKA (reference sequence). The CDR3 runs to 15 residues. CDR3 loop: CSARVEAGGRETQYF. The CDR3, as DNA: TGCAGTGCTAGAGTCGAAGCGGGGGGGCGAGAGACCCAGTACTTC.

The chain combines TRBV20-1 with TRBJ1-6; unclear D gene. V was shortened by 0 bases and J by 6 bases, with 12 bases between the two germline ends. The CDR3 sequence is 15 residues long. Germline-derived CDR1 and CDR2 are DFQATT and SNEGSKA (reference sequence). CDR3 loop: CSARDGQARNSPLHF. The CDR3 bases are TGCAGTGCTAGAGATGGCCAGGCCCGTAATTCACCCCTCCACTTT.

The chain is built from TRBV6-6 and TRBJ1-1; D is uncertain. V shed 0 bases and J shed 6 bases, with 8 bases lying between them. The germline V gene has CDR1 MNHNY and CDR2 SVGAGI (reference sequence). The length of the CDR3 is 13 residues. The CDR3 region is CASSYSNLAEAFF. In DNA, the CDR3 is TGTGCCAGCAGTTACTCGAACTTGGCTGAAGCTTTCTTT.

This chain joins TRBV4-3 and TRBJ2-3; unclear D gene. The V end lost 3 bases, the J end lost 3 bases, and 13 bases lay between the germline ends. The CDR3 consists of 15 residues. The germline V gene has CDR1 LGHNA and CDR2 YSLEER. The CDR3 protein is CASSQRWVLTDTQYF. As DNA, the CDR3 is TGCGCCAGCAGCCAGCGGTGGGTGCTGACAGATACGCAGTATTTT.

The chain has TRBV24-1 and TRBJ2-5; TRBD2 matches 11 bases. Germline CDR1 is KGHDR and CDR2 is SFDVKD. This CDR3 is built from 16 residues. V trimming: 3 bases; J trimming: 11 bases; junction bases outside the gene matches: 13. Here the CDR3 DNA reads TGTGCCACCAGTGATCCACTAGCGGGAGTACCGGGCACGCAGTACTTC. Translation gives CATSDPLAGVPGTQYF.

The J gene is TRBJ2-1, the V gene TRBV12-3 or TRBV12-4, with D unclear. Trimming shortened V by 4 bases and J by 10 bases, and 11 bases separated the two germline ends. This CDR3 comprises 12 residues. CDR3 nucleotide sequence: TGTGCCAGCAGTTACTTGGCGCCCGAGCAGTTCTTC. Protein product: CASSYLAPEQFF.

The chain employs TRBV6-1 and TRBJ1-6, with 7 bases fitting TRBD1. Trimming cost V 6 bases and J 8 bases; bases outside gene matches: 1. The germline gives CDR1 MNHNS, CDR2 SASEGT. The CDR3 contains 12 residues. CDR3 DNA sequence: TGTGCCAGCAGAGGGACAGATTCACCCCTCCACTTT. It is translated as CASRGTDSPLHF.

The V and J genes are TRBV6-5 and TRBJ2-3; D may be TRBD2 (6 bases). The length of the CDR3 is 16 residues. V gave up 7 bases and J gave up 0 bases, with 17 bases separating them. The germline CDR1 and CDR2 sequences are MNHEY and SVGAGI. In DNA form, the CDR3 reads TGTGCCAGCACCTCAGCCCTGCGGGGTAGCACAGATACGCAGTATTTT. Its protein is CASTSALRGSTDTQYF.

V gene TRBV5-6 combines with J gene TRBJ1-6, with D uncertain. Trimming stripped 0 bases from V and 6 bases from J, with 13 bases between. The CDR3 length is 16 residues. CDR1 is SGHDT, CDR2 YYEEEE, per germline. The CDR3, as DNA: TGTGCCAGCAGCTTGGTCGACACGGGCCCTAATTCACCCCTCCACTTT. Translated: CASSLVDTGPNSPLHF.

The rearrangement links TRBV10-3 to TRBJ2-5; 11 bases align to TRBD2. Germline-derived CDR1 and CDR2 are ENHRY and SYGVKD. With 4 bases clipped from V and 4 bases from J, the junction kept 8 bases outside the gene matches. The CDR3 sequence is 16 residues long. Written as DNA, the CDR3 is TGTGCCATCAGTGCCTCCTTAGCGGGGGGGAGAGAGACCCAGTACTTC. Its translation: CAISASLAGGRETQYF.

This clonotype was counted a single time. The rearrangement links TRBV11-3 to TRBJ2-1; D is perhaps TRBD1 (6 bases). This CDR3 region has 16 residues. Germline loops: CDR1 SGHNT, CDR2 YENEEA. V was trimmed by 2 bases and J by 9 bases, leaving 20 bases between them. CDR3 residues: CASSLTGTRPSVEQFF. For the CDR3, the DNA is TGTGCCAGCAGCTTAACCGGGACAAGGCCCTCAGTTGAGCAGTTCTTC.

The rearrangement joins TRBV7-2 to TRBJ2-3; D not resolved. Germline V gene data show CDR1 as SGHTA and CDR2 as FQGNSA. The CDR3 is made up of 16 amino acids. The ends were cut back, 1 base at V and 5 bases at J, with 16 bases in the middle. CDR3 region: CASSLVVGLGGDTQYF. CDR3 bases: TGTGCCAGCAGCTTAGTGGTGGGGTTAGGTGGAGATACGCAGTATTTT.

CDR3 protein: CASSSQRYEQYF. Here the CDR3 DNA reads TGTGCCAGCAGCTCTCAGCGCTACGAGCAGTACTTC. V is TRBV11-2 and J is TRBJ2-7; no reliable D call. CDR1 is SGHAT, CDR2 FQNNGV, per germline. The CDR3 length is 12 residues. Trimming left V 4 bases short and J 3 bases short, with 7 bases between.

This sequence joins TRBV4-1 and TRBJ1-2; D not resolved. This CDR3 comprises 17 residues. V dropped 0 bases and J dropped 1 base, with 15 bases sitting between them. Germline loops: CDR1 MGHRA, CDR2 YSYEKL. CDR3 nucleotides: TGCGCCAGCAGCCAAGAGCCTGCCCGCCAGAATAACTATGGCTACACCTTC. Protein: CASSQEPARQNNYGYTF.

The genes are TRBV18 and TRBJ2-3; 8 positions agree with TRBD1. V was pared by 2 bases and J by 6 bases, with 7 bases of the junction left unmatched. Germline V gives CDR1 KGHSH, CDR2 LQKENI. This CDR3 region has 15 residues. The CDR3 here is CASSPRTGSADTQYF. The CDR3 coding sequence is TGTGCCAGCTCACCAAGGACAGGGTCCGCGGATACGCAGTATTTT.

The chain combines TRBV5-1 with TRBJ2-3; TRBD2 is a possible D gene (5 bases). V was clipped by 4 bases and J by 4 bases, with 16 bases between them. CDR1 is SGHRS and CDR2 is YFSETQ in the germline V gene. The CDR3 contains 15 residues. CDR3 nucleotides: TGCGCCAGCAGCACCGATGCTAGCCCCGCAGATACGCAGTATTTT. This codes for CASSTDASPADTQYF.

The chain is built from TRBV2 and TRBJ2-1; D is possibly TRBD1 (5 bases). V was shortened by 7 bases and J by 1 base, with 8 bases between the two germline ends. Germline loops: CDR1 SNHLY, CDR2 FYNNEI. CDR3 length equals 13 residues. CDR3 sequence (DNA): TGTGCCAGCACGACAGAGTCCTACAATGAGCAGTTCTTC. Amino acid sequence: CASTTESYNEQFF. Filled out from reference TRBV2 and TRBJ2-1, the complete variable domain reads EPEVTQTPSHQVTQMGQEVILRCVPISNHLYFYWYRQILGQKVEFLVSFYNNEISEKSEIFDDQFSVERPDGSNFTLKIRSTKLEDSAMYFCASTTESYNEQFFGPGTRLTVL.

This clonotype was seen just once. The V gene is TRBV24-1, the J gene TRBJ2-3, with D perhaps matching TRBD1 or TRBD2 (5 bases each). Per the germline V gene, CDR1 is KGHDR and CDR2 is SFDVKD. This CDR3 spans 13 amino acids. Trimming pared 9 bases from V and 0 bases from J, leaving 9 bases between. The CDR3 is CATGRDSTDTQYF. The CDR3 DNA is TGTGCCACCGGTCGGGACAGCACAGATACGCAGTATTTT.

This clonotype was picked up a small number of times. Just one base apart from a much larger clone, this may be a read error. V and J are TRBV7-8 and TRBJ2-1, with D possibly TRBD1 on 8 matching bases. The end of the DNA aligns better with TRBJ2-7, so the J call may be wrong. CDR1 SGHVS and CDR2 FQNEAQ come from the germline V gene. This CDR3 comprises 15 residues. Here the CDR3 DNA reads TGTGCCAGCAGCCCACAGGGGGGGCCAAACAATGAGCAGTACTTC. Translation gives CASSPQGGPNNEQYF.

Of note for this clonotype: No conserved phenylalanine or tryptophan ends this CDR3, so it is likely a read error. The chain links TRBV7-2 to TRBJ2-3; TRBD1 matches 8 bases. Germline CDR1 SGHTA, CDR2 FQGNSA. This CDR3 is 18 amino acids long. Germline trimming cut 2 bases from V and 2 bases from J; bases unmatched to any gene: 12. CDR3 sequence (DNA): TGTGCCAGCAGCTTAAAGTTTCGGCAGGGGGCTTTCACAGATACGCAGTATCTT. Amino acid sequence: CASSLKFRQGAFTDTQYL.

CDR3 sequence: CASSKGPDTQYF. The CDR3 DNA reads TGCGCCAGCAGTAAAGGCCCAGATACGCAGTATTTT. J is TRBJ2-3 and V is TRBV10-2; D unclear. Germline CDR1 and CDR2: WSHSY and SAAADI. The CDR3 is 12 residues long. With 5 bases removed from V and 4 bases from J, the gap between germline ends came to 7 bases.

This clonotype occurred a few times. The CDR3 region is CASSLGRASADTQYF. The CDR3 DNA reads as TGCGCCAGCAGCTTGGGAAGGGCTTCGGCAGATACGCAGTATTTT. The chain combines TRBV5-1 with TRBJ2-3; D remains unclear. The CDR3 totals 15 residues. Germline V gene lookup returns CDR1 SGHRS and CDR2 YFSETQ. The V gene lost 0 bases and the J gene lost 4 bases, with 12 bases spanning the gap.

The chain uses TRBV9 and TRBJ2-5; D ambiguous. This CDR3 comprises 16 residues. Trimming removed 0 bases at V and 4 bases at J, with 16 bases between. CDR1 is SGDLS and CDR2 is YYNGEE in the germline V gene. CDR3 protein: CASSVGNLGGGETQYF. In DNA, the CDR3 is TGTGCCAGCAGCGTAGGCAATTTGGGCGGTGGAGAGACCCAGTACTTC.

Only a few counts were recorded for this clonotype. This chain connects TRBV10-3 to TRBJ2-5; 14 positions agree with TRBD2. Germline values: CDR1 ENHRY, CDR2 SYGVKD. V shed 4 bases, J shed 11 bases, and the junction held 12 bases outside the gene matches. The CDR3 is 16 residues long. The CDR3, as DNA: TGTGCCATCAGTGGCTCGACTAGCGGGGGGGCTAATGAGCAGTACTTC. Protein sequence: CAISGSTSGGANEQYF.